The 21 T cell receptor beta chains below were found in one sample sequenced in a study of cytomegalovirus exposure and HLA in healthy donors. TCRdb's copy holds only in-frame clones and misses some; the assay was immunoSEQ multiplex PCR. The table shows over 150,000 clones, with about 89% occurring only once. The sequenced material came from PBMCs. The receptors stem from a woman younger than 35 in good health and CMV-seropositive.

This clone was observed once. The rearrangement joins TRBV11-2 to TRBJ2-5; D not certain. This CDR3 region has 14 residues. V gave up 0 bases and J gave up 9 bases, with 14 bases separating them. From germline, CDR1 is SGHAT and CDR2 FQNNGV. In DNA, the CDR3 is TGTGCCAGCAGCTTAGACCTAGGCTCTCGGTCCCAGTACTTC. As protein: CASSLDLGSRSQYF.

The rearrangement uses TRBV4-3 and TRBJ2-3; 9 nucleotides line up with TRBD2. Germline CDR1 reads LGHNA; CDR2 reads YSLEER. Losses at the gene ends were 8 bases for V and 0 bases for J; bases not matched to a gene: 3. This CDR3 has 14 residues. CDR3: CASSLAGSTDTQYF. In nucleotides, the CDR3 is TGCGCCAGCTCCCTAGCGGGAAGCACAGATACGCAGTATTTT.

This rearrangement joins TRBV6-5 to TRBJ2-3, with D possibly being TRBD2 (6 bases). Germline V gene data show CDR1 as MNHEY and CDR2 as SVGAGI. CDR3 length equals 14 residues. V was pared by 8 bases and J by 1 base, with 13 bases between. Written as DNA, the CDR3 is TGTGCCAGCTCCCGGGCGGGACGCACAGATACGCAGTATTTT. Protein: CASSRAGRTDTQYF.

V gene TRBV28 combines with J gene TRBJ1-2, with a possible D match to TRBD1 (6 bases). The length of the CDR3 is 13 residues. Between the trimmed V and J ends, which lost 6 bases and 8 bases, there was a span of 16 bases. Germline V gene data show CDR1 as MDHEN and CDR2 as SYDVKM. CDR3 sequence (DNA): TGTGCCAGCAGCTTTCAGGGGCGATCGGGCTACACCTTC. This encodes CASSFQGRSGYTF.

The sample holds a few counts of this clone. The V call is TRBV7-9, the J call TRBJ2-7; a weak D match, TRBD1 (5 bases). The germline V and J ends were trimmed by 1 base and 2 bases, with 6 bases remaining between them. Germline CDR1 SEHNR, CDR2 FQNEAQ (reference sequence). The CDR3 has 13 residues. Here the CDR3 DNA reads TGTGCCAGCAGCTTAGGGGGCACCTACGAGCAGTACTTC. Amino acid sequence: CASSLGGTYEQYF.

J is TRBJ1-4 and V is TRBV7-9; 7 nucleotides align to TRBD1. The CDR3 extends over 14 amino acids. Germline CDR1 reads SEHNR; CDR2 reads FQNEAQ (reference sequence). With 5 bases clipped from V and 6 bases from J, the junction kept 6 bases outside the gene matches. In DNA, the CDR3 is TGTGCCAGCAGCCAGACCGACAGGGATGAAAAACTGTTTTTT. Its protein product is CASSQTDRDEKLFF.

This sequence joins TRBV18 and TRBJ2-2; 7 bases agree with TRBD1. The V gene's germline CDR1 is KGHSH and CDR2 LQKENI. The trim removed 3 bases at V and 4 bases at J, leaving 8 bases unmatched. The CDR3 spans 16 residues. The CDR3 nucleotides are TGTGCCAGCTCACCCACGACAGGGTCCGGCACCGGGGAGCTGTTTTTT. Its protein is CASSPTTGSGTGELFF.

J is TRBJ2-1 and V is TRBV7-9; 9 nucleotides match TRBD1. The CDR3 spans 16 residues. V lost 7 bases to trimming and J lost 15 bases; unmatched junction nucleotides: 22. Germline V gene lookup returns CDR1 SEHNR and CDR2 FQNEAQ (reference sequence). CDR3 nucleotides: TGTGCCAGCACCCCCGGGGCGGGACAGGGTCTTGGGTCCCTGTTCTTC. This encodes CASTPGAGQGLGSLFF.

The J gene is TRBJ1-6, the V gene TRBV6-6; 11 bases agree with TRBD1. The junction had 6 bases not matched to a gene; V was cut back by 1 base and J by 10 bases. The CDR3 contains 16 residues. Germline V lookup: CDR1 MNHNY, CDR2 SVGAGI (reference sequence). CDR3 amino acids: CASSYWTGGVGSPLHF. CDR3 DNA sequence: TGTGCCAGCAGTTACTGGACAGGGGGCGTGGGCTCACCCCTCCACTTT.

This clone was detected ten times or more. This rearrangement joins TRBV27 to TRBJ1-6; 8 positions match TRBD1. There are 15 residues in the CDR3. The V gene's germline CDR1 is MNHEY and CDR2 SMNVEV (reference sequence). With V trimmed by 5 bases and J by 9 bases, 9 bases remained unmatched. CDR3 in amino acids: CASSTRTGKGSPLHF. CDR3 DNA: TGTGCCAGCAGTACTCGGACAGGGAAGGGTTCACCCCTCCACTTT.

The CDR3 loop reads CASSLGGGASGNTIYF. The CDR3 region has the DNA TGTGCCAGCAGCTTGGGTGGGGGGGCATCTGGAAACACCATATATTTT. The chain couples TRBV5-4 to TRBJ1-3; D is possibly TRBD1 (6 bases). In germline, CDR1 is SGHNT, CDR2 YYREEE (reference sequence). Trimming pared 0 bases from V and 1 base from J, leaving 11 bases between. The CDR3 contains 16 residues.

This CDR3 reads CASSRMGQGPWEQYF. In DNA form, the CDR3 reads TGTGCCAGCAGCCGTATGGGACAGGGCCCTTGGGAGCAGTACTTC. The rearrangement uses TRBV6-5 and TRBJ2-7; 9 bases line up with TRBD1. The CDR3 covers 15 residues. The trim removed 6 bases at V and 7 bases at J, leaving 13 bases unmatched. Per germline, CDR1 MNHEY and CDR2 SVGAGI.

The rearrangement joins TRBV7-8 to TRBJ1-1; D may be TRBD1 (5 bases). The CDR3 loop spans 15 amino acids. V lost 1 base and J 3 bases, leaving 12 bases between the germline ends. Germline V lookup: CDR1 SGHVS, CDR2 FQNEAQ. CDR3 in DNA: TGTGCCAGCAGCTTAGGGACGGGGGTCTACACTGAAGCTTTCTTT. Its translation: CASSLGTGVYTEAFF.

The chain links TRBV28 to TRBJ2-7; no definite D call. CDR1 and CDR2 (germline): MDHEN, SYDVKM. This CDR3 has 18 residues. The V and J ends lost 0 bases and 6 bases respectively, with 24 bases between them. CDR3 coding DNA: TGTGCCAGCAGTTTATGGAATAGGTCCCTCGGCACCTGGGCCGAGCAGTACTTC. Its translation: CASSLWNRSLGTWAEQYF.

The CDR3 protein is CASSLPGVPNTEAFF. CDR3 nucleotides: TGTGCCAGCAGCTTGCCGGGGGTCCCCAACACTGAAGCTTTCTTT. The genes are TRBV7-2 and TRBJ1-1; TRBD1 might be the D (5 bases). CDR1 and CDR2 from the germline V gene are SGHTA and FQGNSA. The CDR3 loop spans 15 amino acids. Trimming cost V 3 bases and J 2 bases, with 13 bases left between them.

J is TRBJ2-5 and V is TRBV27; 15 bases line up with TRBD2. This CDR3 has 16 amino acids. After removal of 5 bases from V and 5 bases from J, the junction contained 6 bases not matched to a gene. Germline lookup yields CDR1 MNHEY and CDR2 SMNVEV (reference sequence). The CDR3 here is CASSPGTSGRFETQYF. As DNA, the CDR3 is TGTGCCAGCAGTCCCGGGACTAGCGGGAGGTTTGAGACCCAGTACTTC.

The chain joins TRBV6-1 to TRBJ1-5; TRBD1 aligns across 9 bases. The CDR3 extends over 15 amino acids. The V and J ends lost 6 bases and 1 base, in that order; junction bases with no gene match: 4. Germline V gene lookup returns CDR1 MNHNS and CDR2 SASEGT. The CDR3 region has the DNA TGTGCCAGCAGAAGACAGGGGGTAAGCAATCAGCCCCAGCATTTT. This translates into CASRRQGVSNQPQHF.

The CDR3 nucleotides read TGTGCCAGCAGTTTTCCCGGGACAGGGGGCTATGGCTACACCTTC. Protein product: CASSFPGTGGYGYTF. V gene TRBV28 combines with J gene TRBJ1-2, with TRBD1 identical over 11 bases. J lost 4 bases, V lost 3 bases, and 4 bases had no gene match. The CDR3 length is 15 residues. The germline gives CDR1 MDHEN, CDR2 SYDVKM.

The chain couples TRBV28 to TRBJ1-1, with TRBD1 matching 7 bases. The V gene's germline CDR1 is MDHEN and CDR2 SYDVKM. Trimming removed 6 bases from V and 3 bases from J; junction bases left unmatched: 4. This CDR3 comprises 13 residues. Here the CDR3 reads CASSQQGYTEAFF. CDR3 in DNA: TGTGCCAGCAGCCAACAGGGGTACACTGAAGCTTTCTTT. The variable domain in full, completed from reference TRBV28 and TRBJ1-1, reads DVKVTQSSRYLVKRTGEKVFLECVQDMDHENMFWYRQDPGLGLRLIYFSYDVKMKEKGDIPEGYSVSREKKERFSLILESASTNQTSMYLCASSQQGYTEAFFGQGTRLTVV.

The CDR3 region is CASSPRPRGGAVEQYF. The CDR3 nucleotides are TGTGCCAGCAGCCCCCGCCCGCGCGGGGGGGCTGTTGAGCAGTACTTC. The chain employs TRBV5-4 and TRBJ2-7; 9 bases line up with TRBD2. This CDR3 is 16 amino acids long. Germline-derived CDR1 and CDR2 are SGHNT and YYREEE (reference sequence). V shed 4 bases and J 7 bases; nucleotides not matched to a gene: 15.

The chain has TRBV27 and TRBJ2-7; a possible D gene is TRBD2 (6 bases). The CDR3 is 14 residues long. V was clipped by 3 bases and J by 1 base, with 10 bases between them. The germline V gene encodes CDR1 MNHEY and CDR2 SMNVEV (reference sequence). CDR3: CASSFMAGSYEQYF. For the CDR3, the DNA is TGTGCCAGCAGTTTTATGGCGGGGTCCTACGAGCAGTACTTC.